This T cell receptor beta chain was sequenced in a study of Graves' ophthalmopathy and Graves' hyperthyroidism. The sequenced template was RNA, covering the TCR beta CDR3 region. Second-round multiplex PCR came after first-round RT-PCR with HTBI primers. MiXCR, applied by TCRdb to the multiplex PCR reads, yields one record per CDR3 protein. The table records roughly 1.1 million distinct CDR3 sequences, roughly 35% of them present only once. V was pared by 5 bases and J by 1 base, with 14 bases between. Germline CDR1 is SEHNR and CDR2 is FQNEAQ (reference sequence). This CDR3 region has 15 residues. This clonotype has only a few counts.

The chain links TRBV7-9 to TRBJ2-5; TRBD2 is a possible D gene (5 bases). The sequencing sample was made of peripheral blood or thyroid tissue (not recorded which). This receptor was identified in an adult man with Graves' hyperthyroidism. The CDR3 spells CASSPLGLTQETQYF. DNA of the CDR3: TGTGCCAGCAGCCCTCTCGGACTGACCCAAGAGACCCAGTACTTC.